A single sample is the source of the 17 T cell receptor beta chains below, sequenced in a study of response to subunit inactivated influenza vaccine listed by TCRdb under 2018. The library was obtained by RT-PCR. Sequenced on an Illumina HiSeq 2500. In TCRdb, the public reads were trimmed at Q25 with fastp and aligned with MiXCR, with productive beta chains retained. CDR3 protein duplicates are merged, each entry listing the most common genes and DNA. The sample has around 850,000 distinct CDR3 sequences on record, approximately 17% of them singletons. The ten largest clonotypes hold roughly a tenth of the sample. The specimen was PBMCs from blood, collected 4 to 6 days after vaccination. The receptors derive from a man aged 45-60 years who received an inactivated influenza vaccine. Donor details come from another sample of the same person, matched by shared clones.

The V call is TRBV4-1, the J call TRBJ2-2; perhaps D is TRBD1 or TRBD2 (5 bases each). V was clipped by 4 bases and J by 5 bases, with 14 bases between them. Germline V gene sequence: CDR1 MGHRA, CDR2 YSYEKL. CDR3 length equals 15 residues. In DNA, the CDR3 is TGCGCCAGCAGCCGAGGGACCCTGGGGACCGGGGAGCTGTTTTTT. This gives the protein CASSRGTLGTGELFF.

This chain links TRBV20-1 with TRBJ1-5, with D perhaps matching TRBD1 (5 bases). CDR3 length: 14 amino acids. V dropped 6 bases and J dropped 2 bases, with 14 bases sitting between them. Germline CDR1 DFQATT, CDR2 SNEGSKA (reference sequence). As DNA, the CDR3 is TGCAGTGCGGAACAGGTTAATGGCAATCAGCCCCAGCATTTT. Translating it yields CSAEQVNGNQPQHF.

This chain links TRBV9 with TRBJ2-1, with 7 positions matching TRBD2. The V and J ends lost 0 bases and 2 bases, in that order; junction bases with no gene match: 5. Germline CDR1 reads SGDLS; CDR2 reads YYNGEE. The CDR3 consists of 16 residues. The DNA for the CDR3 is TGTGCCAGCAGCGTAGGCGGGAGCACCCCCTACAATGAGCAGTTCTTC. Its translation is CASSVGGSTPYNEQFF. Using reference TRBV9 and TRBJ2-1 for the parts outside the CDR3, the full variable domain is DSGVTQTPKHLITATGQRVTLRCSPRSGDLSVYWYQQSLDQGLQFLIQYYNGEERAKGNILERFSAQQFPDLHSELNLSSLELGDSALYFCASSVGGSTPYNEQFFGPGTRLTVL.

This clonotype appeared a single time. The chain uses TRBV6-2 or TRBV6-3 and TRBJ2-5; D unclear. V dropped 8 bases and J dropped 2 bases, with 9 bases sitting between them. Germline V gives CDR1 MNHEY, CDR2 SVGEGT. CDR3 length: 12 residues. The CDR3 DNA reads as TGTGCCAGCGATAATAGGCAAGAGACCCAGTACTTC. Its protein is CASDNRQETQYF.

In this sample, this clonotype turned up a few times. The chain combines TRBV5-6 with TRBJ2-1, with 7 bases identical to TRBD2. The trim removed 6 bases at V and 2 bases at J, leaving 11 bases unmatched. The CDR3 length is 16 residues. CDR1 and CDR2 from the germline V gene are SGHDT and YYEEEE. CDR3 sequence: CASTDLAETAYNEQFF. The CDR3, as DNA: TGTGCCAGCACCGATCTAGCGGAGACCGCCTACAATGAGCAGTTCTTC.

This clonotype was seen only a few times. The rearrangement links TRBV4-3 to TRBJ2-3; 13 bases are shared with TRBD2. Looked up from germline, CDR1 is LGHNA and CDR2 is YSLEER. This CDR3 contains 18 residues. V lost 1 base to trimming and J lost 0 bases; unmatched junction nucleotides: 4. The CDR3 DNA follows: TGCGCCAGCAGCCAAGTATGGACTAGCGGGGGAAGCACAGATACGCAGTATTTT. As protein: CASSQVWTSGGSTDTQYF.

This CDR3 is CSARVGSGTDTQYF. The DNA for the CDR3 is TGCAGTGCTAGAGTGGGTAGCGGGACAGATACGCAGTATTTT. The genes are TRBV20-1 and TRBJ2-3; the match to TRBD2 covers 7 bases. CDR1 and CDR2 from the germline V gene are DFQATT and SNEGSKA (reference sequence). The length of the CDR3 is 14 residues. V shed 1 base and J 3 bases; nucleotides not matched to a gene: 4.

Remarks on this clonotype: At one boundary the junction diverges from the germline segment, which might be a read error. CDR3 region: CASSYRTMKTEAFF. CDR3 nucleotide sequence: TGTGCCAGCAGTTACCGGACAATGAAAACTGAAGCTTTCTTT. V is TRBV6-5 and J is TRBJ1-1, with a possible D match to TRBD1 (5 bases). CDR1 is MNHEY and CDR2 is SVGAGI in the germline V gene. This CDR3 region has 14 residues.

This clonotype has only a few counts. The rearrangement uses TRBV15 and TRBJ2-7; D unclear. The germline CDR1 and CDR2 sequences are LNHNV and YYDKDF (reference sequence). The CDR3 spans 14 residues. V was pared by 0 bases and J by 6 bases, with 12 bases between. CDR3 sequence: CATSRDPIPGEQYF. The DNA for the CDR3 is TGTGCCACCAGCAGAGATCCTATTCCCGGCGAGCAGTACTTC.

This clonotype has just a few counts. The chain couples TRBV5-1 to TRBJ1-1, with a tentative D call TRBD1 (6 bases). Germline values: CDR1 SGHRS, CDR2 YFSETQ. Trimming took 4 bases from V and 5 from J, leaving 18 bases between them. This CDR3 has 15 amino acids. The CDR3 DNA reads TGCGCCAGCAGCCCATGGGGGGCGAGAGAGACTGAAGCTTTCTTT. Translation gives CASSPWGARETEAFF.

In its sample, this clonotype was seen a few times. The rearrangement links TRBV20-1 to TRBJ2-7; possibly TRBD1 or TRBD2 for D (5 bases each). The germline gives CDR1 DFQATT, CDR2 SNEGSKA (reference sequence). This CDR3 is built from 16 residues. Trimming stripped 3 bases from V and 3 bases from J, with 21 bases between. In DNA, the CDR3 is TGCAGTGCTAGCCGGGACCGAAGACGAAATATCTACGAGCAGTACTTC. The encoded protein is CSASRDRRRNIYEQYF.

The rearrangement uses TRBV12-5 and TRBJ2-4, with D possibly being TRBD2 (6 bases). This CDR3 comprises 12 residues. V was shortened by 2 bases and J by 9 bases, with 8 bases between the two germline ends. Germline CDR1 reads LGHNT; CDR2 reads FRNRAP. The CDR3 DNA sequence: TGTGCTAGTGGTTTGCCCGGGGGCATTCAGTACTTC. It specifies CASGLPGGIQYF.

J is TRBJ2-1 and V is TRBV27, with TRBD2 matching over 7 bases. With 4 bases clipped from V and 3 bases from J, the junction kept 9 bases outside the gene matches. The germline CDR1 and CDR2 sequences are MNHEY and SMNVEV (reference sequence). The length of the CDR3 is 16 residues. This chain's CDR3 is CASSSPASGDYNEQFF. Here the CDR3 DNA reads TGTGCCAGCAGTTCTCCGGCTAGCGGAGACTACAATGAGCAGTTCTTC.

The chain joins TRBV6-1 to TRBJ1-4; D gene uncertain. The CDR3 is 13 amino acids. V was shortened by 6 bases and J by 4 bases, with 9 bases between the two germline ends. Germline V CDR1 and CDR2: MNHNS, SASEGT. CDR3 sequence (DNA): TGTGCCAGCAGGGGTCAGAATAATGAAAAACTGTTTTTT. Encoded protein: CASRGQNNEKLFF.

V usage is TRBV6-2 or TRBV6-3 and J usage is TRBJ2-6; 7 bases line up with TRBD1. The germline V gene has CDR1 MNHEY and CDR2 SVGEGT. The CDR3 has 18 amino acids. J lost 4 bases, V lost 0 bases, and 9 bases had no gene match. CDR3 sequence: CASSYSPDRARGANVLTF. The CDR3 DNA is TGTGCCAGCAGTTACTCCCCCGACAGGGCGAGAGGGGCCAACGTCCTGACTTTC.

CDR3 loop: CASSLIGLAGQTGELFF. The CDR3 region has the DNA TGTGCCAGCAGCTTGATCGGACTAGCGGGACAAACCGGGGAGCTGTTTTTT. The chain employs TRBV2 and TRBJ2-2; 12 bases agree with TRBD2. Trimming took 6 bases from V and 5 from J; bases not matched to a gene: 10. The CDR3 contains 17 residues. Germline V CDR1 and CDR2: SNHLY, FYNNEI.

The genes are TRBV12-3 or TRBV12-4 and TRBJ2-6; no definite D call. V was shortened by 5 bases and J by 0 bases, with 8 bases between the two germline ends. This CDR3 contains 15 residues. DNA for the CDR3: TGTGCCAGCAGTACCCCGGCCTCTGGGGCCAACGTCCTGACTTTC. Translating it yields CASSTPASGANVLTF.